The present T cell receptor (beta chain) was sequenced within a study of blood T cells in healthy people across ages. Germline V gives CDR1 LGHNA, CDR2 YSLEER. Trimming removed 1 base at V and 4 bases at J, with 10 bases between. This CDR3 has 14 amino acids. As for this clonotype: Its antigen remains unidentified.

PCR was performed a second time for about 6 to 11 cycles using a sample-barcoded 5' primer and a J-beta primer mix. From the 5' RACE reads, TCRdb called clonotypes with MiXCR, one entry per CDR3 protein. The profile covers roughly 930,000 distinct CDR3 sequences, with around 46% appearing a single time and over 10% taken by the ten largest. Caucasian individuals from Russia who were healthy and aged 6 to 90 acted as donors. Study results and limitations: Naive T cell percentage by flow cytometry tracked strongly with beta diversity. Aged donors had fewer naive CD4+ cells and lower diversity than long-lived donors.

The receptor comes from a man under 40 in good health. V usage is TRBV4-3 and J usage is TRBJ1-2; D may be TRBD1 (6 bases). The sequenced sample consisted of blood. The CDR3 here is CASSQAGGGYGYTF. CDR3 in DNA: TGCGCCAGCAGCCAAGCCGGAGGGGGCTATGGCTACACCTTC.